The present TCR beta chain was sequenced within a study of regulatory and conventional T cells in RAG deficiency (dated by TCRdb to the late 2010s). Context from the whole study: The study used high-throughput TCR beta sequencing to compare repertoire diversity and composition of Treg, conventional CD4+ and CD8+ T cells between RAG-deficient patients and healthy controls.

Note on this clone: No cognate antigen has been identified for it. No base quality information exists; no much larger clone differs at one position.

The method was the immunoSEQ multiplex PCR assay. Rearranged TCR beta chain products were amplified from genomic DNA of sorted T-cell subsets and sequenced. The study's own analysis went as follows. Shannon entropy and Simpson indices were used to quantify the repertoire diversity of productive TCR beta rearrangements. To assess clonal expansion, the frequencies of the 100 most abundant productive TCR beta clonotypes were added up as a share of total reads. The TRB repertoires were scored with a self-reactivity index built on which amino acids appear at CDR3beta positions 6 and 7. Two-way ANOVA was used for repertoire analyses, while Student t or Mann-Whitney tests were used for flow cytometric analyses. The table was pulled from immuneACCESS by TCRdb, which kept in-frame rearrangements only. Such tables lose some clones; where checked, under half of the loss comes from unresolved V genes, and the rest has no known cause. V and J calls and clone size are as listed in that table; D and trimming were resolved from the DNA. This sample holds approximately 12,000 clones; roughly 94% were observed only once. Approximately 1.5% of the sample is held by the ten biggest clonotypes.

Paper-wide results and their limitations: Shorter CDR3 lengths were found in all patient T-cell subsets, and >85% Treg-Tconv repertoire overlap at nucleotide and amino acid level was observed in Omenn syndrome patients. In Omenn syndrome patients, sorted CD25-high CD127-low cells may represent peripherally activated cells rather than bona fide Treg cells. Compared with control T-cell subpopulations, RAG-deficient patients had much lower Shannon entropy and higher Simpson indices. In Omenn syndrome and CID/AS patients compared with controls, roughly 99-fold fewer unique TCR beta sequences were detected from Treg cells, versus roughly 9.4-fold fewer for other subsets. Some T-cell subset analyses were not done for some subjects.

Regulatory T cells were purified from blood as CD4+CD25-high CD127-low cells before genomic DNA extraction. Several healthy control donors were used as the comparison group for repertoire analyses. Based on the germline V gene, the CDR1 and CDR2 sequences are SQVTM and ANQGSEA. From the cysteine through the phenylalanine, the CDR3 covers 14 amino acids. The only DNA kept is the CDR3, 42 bases in frame from the first base. Ends trimmed: V by 8 bases, J by 1 base; bases unmatched to a gene: 8. These data were likewise used in another study, on regulatory T cells. The second study reports: The multiplex PCR relied on 52 forward TRBV primers and 13 reverse TRBJ primers, and amplification bias was corrected through assay-based and computational methods. Restricted unique TRB V-J pairs and skewed V and J gene usage were observed in patient repertoires, most markedly in regulatory T cells. The study compared T-cell receptor beta repertoires of sorted regulatory, conventional CD4+ and CD8+ T cells between CD3G-deficient patients and healthy controls. Peripheral blood mononuclear cells were isolated by Ficoll density separation. Rearranged TRB loci were amplified from genomic DNA by multiplex PCR within the immunoSEQ assay. TRB amplicons were sequenced on an Illumina HiSeq platform. Raw sequences were error-filtered and aligned to reference gene sequences by custom algorithms and were subsequently analyzed with the immunoSEQ online tools. Frequencies of productive and nonproductive TRB rearrangements were assessed among unique sequences as well as among total sequences. Prism software was used to run t tests, Mann-Whitney tests or two-way ANOVA for comparisons between groups.

The clonotype was recovered from a human donor in good health. Material for sequencing was CD127- CD25+ CD4+ Tregs sorted from blood. This receptor chain uses TRBV29-1 and TRBJ2-3, with 8 junctional bases fitting TRBD2. The CDR3 has the sequence CSYGVAGRTDTQYF. Read as DNA, the sequence is TGCAGCTATGGGGTAGCGGGGCGCACAGATACGCAGTATTTT.